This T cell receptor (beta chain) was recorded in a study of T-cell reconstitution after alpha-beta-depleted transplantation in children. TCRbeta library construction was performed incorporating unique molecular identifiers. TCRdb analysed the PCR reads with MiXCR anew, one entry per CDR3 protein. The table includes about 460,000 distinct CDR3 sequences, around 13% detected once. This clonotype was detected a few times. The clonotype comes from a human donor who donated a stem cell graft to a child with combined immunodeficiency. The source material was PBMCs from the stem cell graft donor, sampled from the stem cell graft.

DNA of the CDR3: TGTGCCAGCAGCCAGAGCTCCTATAATTCACCCCTCCACTTT. This codes for CASSQSSYNSPLHF. The V call is TRBV6-1, the J call TRBJ1-6; unclear D gene. V was trimmed by 6 bases and J by 0 bases, leaving 6 bases between them. The CDR3 has 14 amino acids. Germline-derived CDR1 and CDR2 are MNHNS and SASEGT.